The entry below gives a single TCR beta chain sequence along with its context. Its antigen is unknown. One end of the junction fails to match germline, which may point to a read error. TCR beta cDNA was made from 450 to 550 ng total RNA with a constant-region primer. Slightly modified ARM-PCR with three nested multiplex PCR rounds yielded TCR beta libraries. TRBV1-TRBV30 forward primers and a C-beta reverse primer were used in the first two PCR rounds, which each ran for about 11 cycles. One entry per CDR3 protein, called by TCRdb with MiXCR from the multiplex PCR reads. The profile shows some 50,000 distinct CDR3 sequences, around 64% of them singletons. Scientists recovered RNA and DNA together from about 20-30 mg of unsorted bulk tissue. The sample is drawn from a study of tumor-infiltrating lymphocytes in primary liver carcinoma. On the study more broadly: Sample counts of productive TCRbeta reads spanned roughly 3.65 to 8 million; these counts were similar across tissue types. Study outcomes and limitations: With p = 0.039, the top-250-clone fraction in tumors significantly exceeded that in blood. Tumor region pairs outstripped tumor-adjacent and tumor-blood pairs in overlap.

Germline assignment: CDR1 SEHNR and CDR2 FQNEAQ (reference sequence). The CDR3 loop spans 14 amino acids. The source of this sequence is a man in his forties with primary liver carcinoma and hepatitis B virus infection. J is TRBJ2-7 and V is TRBV7-9, with 7 bases aligning to TRBD2. Sequenced sample: liver tumor tissue from sampling region 5. Subset defined: tumor region T5, tumor centre. CDR3 DNA: TGTGTCAGCAGCTTAGCGGGTCCCGGCTACGAGCAGTACTTC. Protein sequence: CVSSLAGPGYEQYF.